The 21 T cell receptor beta chains below were found in one sample sequenced in a study of Tregs in tolerant kidney transplant recipients. The data were produced by immunoSEQ multiplex PCR, yet TCRdb's version contains in-frame clones alone and is incomplete. Of roughly 49,000 clones in the sample, roughly 89% were seen once. Input material: Tregs from blood. The receptors were gathered from a human donor in good health.

The chain joins TRBV5-1 to TRBJ2-1; D ambiguous. Between the trimmed V and J ends, which lost 0 bases and 5 bases, there was a span of 9 bases. This CDR3 comprises 14 residues. Looked up from germline, CDR1 is SGHRS and CDR2 is YFSETQ. The CDR3 sequence: CASSLAWRNNEQFF. The CDR3 region has the DNA TGCGCCAGCAGCTTGGCCTGGCGCAACAATGAGCAGTTCTTC. The entire variable domain, with the rest obtained from reference TRBV5-1 and TRBJ2-1, is as follows: KAGVTQTPRYLIKTRGQQVTLSCSPISGHRSVSWYQQTPGQGLQFLFEYFSETQRNKGNFPGRFSGRQFSNSRSEMNVSTLELGDSALYLCASSLAWRNNEQFFGPGTRLTVL.

The CDR3 sequence: CASSYMGGRGYTF. The CDR3 DNA reads TGTGCCAGCAGTTACATGGGGGGCCGTGGCTACACCTTC. V gene TRBV6-5 combines with J gene TRBJ1-2; TRBD1 might be the D (6 bases). The CDR3 has 13 residues. Germline CDR1 is MNHEY and CDR2 is SVGAGI. The V gene lost 2 bases and the J gene lost 7 bases, with 11 bases spanning the gap.

The chain links TRBV7-9 to TRBJ2-3; 8 positions match TRBD2. Germline assignment: CDR1 SEHNR and CDR2 FQNEAQ (reference sequence). Trimming removed 3 bases from V and 4 bases from J; junction bases left unmatched: 9. This CDR3 has 16 amino acids. In DNA, the CDR3 is TGTGCCAGCAGCTTTGGGACTAGAAGGCGAGCAGATACGCAGTATTTT. Protein: CASSFGTRRRADTQYF.

The J gene is TRBJ1-6, the V gene TRBV7-3; 7 positions match TRBD1. Germline V gene data show CDR1 as SGHTA and CDR2 as FQGTGA. V lost 5 bases to trimming and J lost 10 bases; unmatched junction nucleotides: 8. The CDR3 runs 14 residues. Written as DNA, the CDR3 is TGTGCCAGCAGCACCGGGACAGTTAACTCACCCCTCCACTTT. It encodes CASSTGTVNSPLHF.

V gene TRBV7-9 combines with J gene TRBJ2-1; the match to TRBD2 covers 7 bases. J gave up 3 bases and V 1 base, and 6 bases lay outside the gene matches. This CDR3 contains 16 residues. Germline CDR1 reads SEHNR; CDR2 reads FQNEAQ (reference sequence). This CDR3 is CASSLGAGRVYNEQFF. The CDR3 DNA is TGTGCCAGCAGCTTAGGGGCGGGGAGGGTCTACAATGAGCAGTTCTTC.

Concerning this clone itself: No conserved phenylalanine or tryptophan ends this CDR3, so it is likely a read error. The CDR3 reads CASSSPGGAEQYL. CDR3 coding DNA: TGTGCCAGCAGCTCCCCCGGAGGGGCCGAGCAGTACCTC. The chain combines TRBV7-3 with TRBJ2-7, with D perhaps TRBD2 (6 bases). The CDR3 runs to 13 residues. Germline CDR1 SGHTA, CDR2 FQGTGA. V lost 4 bases and J 6 bases, leaving 13 bases between the germline ends.

The V call is TRBV20-1, the J call TRBJ1-2, with D uncertain. This CDR3 has 11 amino acids. Germline V CDR1 and CDR2: DFQATT, SNEGSKA (reference sequence). V was trimmed by 2 bases and J by 6 bases, leaving 7 bases between them. The CDR3 region has the DNA TGCAGTGCTAGATGGGGTCATGGCTACACCTTC. Translating it yields CSARWGHGYTF.

The chain uses TRBV29-1 and TRBJ2-1; TRBD1 aligns across 11 bases. This CDR3 spans 12 amino acids. CDR1 and CDR2 (germline): SQVTM, ANQGSEA. In DNA form, the CDR3 reads TGCAGGGGACAGGGGGGCTACAATGAGCAGTTCTTC. As protein: CRGQGGYNEQFF.

The chain couples TRBV19 to TRBJ2-2; D perhaps matches TRBD2 (5 bases). The CDR3 length is 11 residues. The V end lost 6 bases, the J end lost 9 bases, and 8 bases lay between the germline ends. The germline V gene has CDR1 LNHDA and CDR2 SQIVND (reference sequence). In nucleotides, the CDR3 is TGTGCCAGTAGGCTCGGGAGGGAGCTGTTTTTT. Residues: CASRLGRELFF.

The rearrangement uses TRBV5-4 and TRBJ2-7; tentative D call: TRBD2 (6 bases). Germline CDR1 SGHNT, CDR2 YYREEE (reference sequence). The CDR3 is 12 amino acids. Trimming pared 1 base from V and 12 bases from J, leaving 14 bases between. The CDR3 coding sequence is TGTGCCAGCAGCTTGATCAGGGAGGCCCCGTACTTC. It encodes CASSLIREAPYF.

V is TRBV5-5 and J is TRBJ1-2; D gene ambiguous. V was trimmed by 0 bases and J by 0 bases, leaving 9 bases between them. Germline V gene data show CDR1 as SGHKS and CDR2 as YYEKEE (reference sequence). The length of the CDR3 is 15 residues. In DNA form, the CDR3 reads TGTGCCAGCAGCTTGGGAGGTATAGCTAACTATGGCTACACCTTC. It is translated as CASSLGGIANYGYTF.

The chain combines TRBV29-1 with TRBJ2-7; TRBD1 agrees at 8 bases. The CDR3 totals 12 residues. Germline V gene lookup returns CDR1 SQVTM and CDR2 ANQGSEA. With V trimmed by 4 bases and J by 5 bases, 4 bases remained unmatched. In DNA, the CDR3 is TGCAGCGTTGGGACAGGGTTAGACGAGCAGTACTTC. Its translation: CSVGTGLDEQYF.

This chain links TRBV10-1 with TRBJ2-3; D possibly corresponds to TRBD2 (7 bases). The CDR3 covers 13 residues. Germline values: CDR1 WNHNN, CDR2 SYGVQD (reference sequence). Trimming removed 10 bases at V and 6 bases at J, with 17 bases between. The CDR3 DNA sequence: TGCGCCACCTCGCGCGGGGGCCCGGATACGCAGTATTTT. Translated, it gives CATSRGGPDTQYF.

The chain couples TRBV7-8 to TRBJ2-1; 9 nucleotides line up with TRBD2. The CDR3 has 16 residues. Germline V gene sequence: CDR1 SGHVS, CDR2 FQNEAQ. The trim removed 2 bases at V and 7 bases at J, leaving 9 bases unmatched. CDR3 loop: CASSLTPRREGNEQFF. The CDR3 nucleotides are TGTGCCAGCAGCTTAACTCCGAGGCGGGAGGGGAATGAGCAGTTCTTC.

This clone was detected only once. V and J are TRBV6-1 and TRBJ1-6; unclear D gene. The CDR3 spans 12 residues. Per germline, CDR1 MNHNS and CDR2 SASEGT. Trimming took 5 bases from V and 15 from J, leaving 14 bases between them. The CDR3 DNA sequence: TGTGCCAGCAGTTTAGACCGAGGGATCCTCCACTTT. The encoded protein is CASSLDRGILHF.

The chain recombines TRBV19 with TRBJ1-5; no clear D. Deletions cut 6 bases from V and 2 bases from J, with 17 bases between. The CDR3 is 16 residues long. Germline-derived CDR1 and CDR2 are LNHDA and SQIVND (reference sequence). CDR3 coding DNA: TGTGCCAGTAGAGGATCAAGAATTTCGGGCAATCAGCCCCAGCATTTT. It codes for CASRGSRISGNQPQHF.

The V gene is TRBV2, the J gene TRBJ2-1, with D possibly matching TRBD2 (6 bases). The germline V gene has CDR1 SNHLY and CDR2 FYNNEI. This CDR3 contains 11 residues. V lost 8 bases to trimming and J lost 14 bases, with 16 bases between them. CDR3 DNA: TGTGCCAGCCGGCCCGGGGACTTGGAGTTCTTC. It is translated as CASRPGDLEFF.

The chain joins TRBV30 to TRBJ2-5, with a possible D match to TRBD2 (6 bases). There are 13 residues in the CDR3. V was shortened by 3 bases and J by 1 base, with 9 bases between the two germline ends. Germline V CDR1 and CDR2: GTSNPN, SVGIG (reference sequence). In DNA form, the CDR3 reads TGTGCCTGGAGCGGACTACCCCAAGAGACCCAGTACTTC. Encoded protein: CAWSGLPQETQYF. Filled out from reference TRBV30 and TRBJ2-5, the complete variable domain reads SQTIHQWPATLVQPVGSPLSLECTVEGTSNPNLYWYRQAAGRGLQLLFYSVGIGQISSEVPQNLSASRPQDRQFILSSKKLLLSDSGFYLCAWSGLPQETQYFGPGTRLLVL.

The rearrangement uses TRBV15 and TRBJ1-2; D possibly corresponds to TRBD1 (6 bases). V gave up 0 bases and J gave up 5 bases, with 10 bases separating them. The CDR3 has 14 amino acids. The germline V gene has CDR1 LNHNV and CDR2 YYDKDF (reference sequence). For the CDR3, the DNA is TGTGCCACCAGCAGAGAGGCCAGGGGATATGGCTACACCTTC. This sequence encodes CATSREARGYGYTF.

The chain links TRBV6-4 to TRBJ2-1; tentatively, D is TRBD1 or TRBD2 (5 bases each). CDR3 length: 15 residues. Trimming cost V 6 bases and J 0 bases, with 12 bases left between them. Germline V gene sequence: CDR1 MRHNA, CDR2 SNTAGT. CDR3 protein: CASRLEGSSYNEQFF. The CDR3, as DNA: TGTGCCAGCAGGCTAGAGGGGAGCTCCTACAATGAGCAGTTCTTC.

This CDR3 is CASSTFGENTEAFF. The CDR3 DNA reads TGTGCCAGCAGCACCTTCGGGGAGAACACTGAAGCTTTCTTT. V and J are TRBV7-8 and TRBJ1-1; no clear D gene. The V and J ends lost 5 bases and 1 base respectively, with 11 bases between them. The CDR3 spans 14 residues. Germline lookup yields CDR1 SGHVS and CDR2 FQNEAQ.